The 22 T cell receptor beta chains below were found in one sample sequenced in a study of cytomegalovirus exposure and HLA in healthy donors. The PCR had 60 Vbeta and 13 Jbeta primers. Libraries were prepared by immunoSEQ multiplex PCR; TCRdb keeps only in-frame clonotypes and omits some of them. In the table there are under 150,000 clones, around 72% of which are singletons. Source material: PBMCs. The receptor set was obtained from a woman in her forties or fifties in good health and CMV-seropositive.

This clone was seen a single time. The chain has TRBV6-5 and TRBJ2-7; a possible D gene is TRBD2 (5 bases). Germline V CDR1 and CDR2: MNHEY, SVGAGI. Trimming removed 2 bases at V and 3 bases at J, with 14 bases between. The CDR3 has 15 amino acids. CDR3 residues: CASSYPNSRGYEQYF. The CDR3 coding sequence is TGTGCCAGCAGTTACCCCAACTCCCGGGGCTACGAGCAGTACTTC.

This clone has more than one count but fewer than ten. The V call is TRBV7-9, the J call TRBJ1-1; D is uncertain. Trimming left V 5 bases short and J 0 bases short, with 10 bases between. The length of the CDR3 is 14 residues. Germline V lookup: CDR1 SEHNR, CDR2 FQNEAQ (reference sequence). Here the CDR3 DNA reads TGTGCCAGCAGCACCAGACTCATGAACACTGAAGCTTTCTTT. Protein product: CASSTRLMNTEAFF. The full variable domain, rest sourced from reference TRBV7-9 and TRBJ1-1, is DTGVSQNPRHKITKRGQNVTFRCDPISEHNRLYWYRQTLGQGPEFLTYFQNEAQLEKSRLLSDRFSAERPKGSFSTLEIQRTEQGDSAMYLCASSTRLMNTEAFFGQGTRLTVV.

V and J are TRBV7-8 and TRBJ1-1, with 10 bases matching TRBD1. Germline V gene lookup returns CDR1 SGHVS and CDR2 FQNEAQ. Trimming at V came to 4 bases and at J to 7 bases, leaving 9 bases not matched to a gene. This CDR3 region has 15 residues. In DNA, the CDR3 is TGTGCCAGCAGCTATCAACCGGGACAGGGGAGTGAAGCTTTCTTT. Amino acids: CASSYQPGQGSEAFF.

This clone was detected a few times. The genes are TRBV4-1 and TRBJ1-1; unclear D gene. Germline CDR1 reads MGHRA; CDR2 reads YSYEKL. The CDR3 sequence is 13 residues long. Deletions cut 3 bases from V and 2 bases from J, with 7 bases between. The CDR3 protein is CASSHPFNTEAFF. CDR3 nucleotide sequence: TGCGCCAGCAGCCACCCCTTTAACACTGAAGCTTTCTTT.

The CDR3 region is CASSPNPAAYSNQPQHF. The CDR3 DNA reads as TGCGCCAGCAGCCCCAACCCCGCCGCCTATAGCAATCAGCCCCAGCATTTT. The chain has TRBV4-1 and TRBJ1-5; D not certain. The CDR3 consists of 17 residues. V was trimmed by 4 bases and J by 0 bases, leaving 16 bases between them. CDR1 and CDR2 from the germline V gene are MGHRA and YSYEKL.

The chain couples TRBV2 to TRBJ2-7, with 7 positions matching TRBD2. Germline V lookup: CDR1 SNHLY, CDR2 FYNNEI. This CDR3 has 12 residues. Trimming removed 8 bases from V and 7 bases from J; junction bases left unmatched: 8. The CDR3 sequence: CASRREDMEQYF. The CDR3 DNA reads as TGTGCCAGCCGACGGGAGGATATGGAGCAGTACTTC.

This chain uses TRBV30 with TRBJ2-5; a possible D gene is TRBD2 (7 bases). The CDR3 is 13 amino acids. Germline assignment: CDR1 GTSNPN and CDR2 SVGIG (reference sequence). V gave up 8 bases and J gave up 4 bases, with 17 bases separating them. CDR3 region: CAHQIGGAETQYF. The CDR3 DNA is TGTGCCCACCAAATAGGGGGGGCAGAGACCCAGTACTTC.

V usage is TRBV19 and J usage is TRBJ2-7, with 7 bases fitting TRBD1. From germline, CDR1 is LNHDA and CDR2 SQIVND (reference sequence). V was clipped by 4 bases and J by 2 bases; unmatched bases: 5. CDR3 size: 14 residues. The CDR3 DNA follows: TGTGCCAGTAGTACTAGGACAGGCGCCTACGAGCAGTACTTC. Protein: CASSTRTGAYEQYF. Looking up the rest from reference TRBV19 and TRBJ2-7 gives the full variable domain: DGGITQSPKYLFRKEGQNVTLSCEQNLNHDAMYWYRQDPGQGLRLIYYSQIVNDFQKGDIAEGYSVSREKKESFPLTVTSAQKNPTAFYLCASSTRTGAYEQYFGPGTRLTVT.

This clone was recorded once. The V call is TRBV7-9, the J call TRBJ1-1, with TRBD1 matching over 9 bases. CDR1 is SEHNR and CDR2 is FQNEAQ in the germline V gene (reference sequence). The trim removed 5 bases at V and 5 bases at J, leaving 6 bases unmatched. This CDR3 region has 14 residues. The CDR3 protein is CASSERDRVTEAFF. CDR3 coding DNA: TGTGCCAGCAGCGAACGGGACAGGGTAACTGAAGCTTTCTTT.

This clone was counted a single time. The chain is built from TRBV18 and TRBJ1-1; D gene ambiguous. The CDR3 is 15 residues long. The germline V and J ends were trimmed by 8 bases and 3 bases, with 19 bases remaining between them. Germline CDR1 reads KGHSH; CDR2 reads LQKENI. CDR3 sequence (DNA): TGTGCCAGCCGCCAGAGAACCGGCGGCGACACTGAAGCTTTCTTT. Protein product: CASRQRTGGDTEAFF.

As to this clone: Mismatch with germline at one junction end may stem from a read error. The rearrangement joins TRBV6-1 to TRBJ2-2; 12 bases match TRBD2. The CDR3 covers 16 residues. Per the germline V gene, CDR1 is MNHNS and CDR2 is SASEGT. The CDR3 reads CASTELAGGYTGELFF. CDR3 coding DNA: TGTGCCAGCACTGAACTAGCGGGGGGTTACACCGGGGAGCTGTTTTTT.

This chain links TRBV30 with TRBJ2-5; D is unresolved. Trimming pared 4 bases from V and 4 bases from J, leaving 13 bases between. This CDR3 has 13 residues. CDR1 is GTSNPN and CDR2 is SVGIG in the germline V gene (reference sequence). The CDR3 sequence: CAWTTGPPETQYF. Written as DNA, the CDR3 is TGTGCCTGGACGACTGGCCCCCCAGAGACCCAGTACTTC.

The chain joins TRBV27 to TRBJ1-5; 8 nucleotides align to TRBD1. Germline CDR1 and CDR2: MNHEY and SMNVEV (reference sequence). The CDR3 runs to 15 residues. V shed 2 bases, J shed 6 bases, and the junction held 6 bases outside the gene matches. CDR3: CASSLQGARGQPQHF. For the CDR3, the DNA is TGTGCCAGCAGTTTACAGGGGGCAAGGGGTCAGCCCCAGCATTTT.

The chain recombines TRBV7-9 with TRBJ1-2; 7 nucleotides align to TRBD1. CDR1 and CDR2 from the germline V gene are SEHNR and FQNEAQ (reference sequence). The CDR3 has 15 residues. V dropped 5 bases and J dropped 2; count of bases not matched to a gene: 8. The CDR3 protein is CASSPNRDRNYGYTF. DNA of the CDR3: TGTGCCAGCAGCCCCAACCGGGACAGAAACTATGGCTACACCTTC.

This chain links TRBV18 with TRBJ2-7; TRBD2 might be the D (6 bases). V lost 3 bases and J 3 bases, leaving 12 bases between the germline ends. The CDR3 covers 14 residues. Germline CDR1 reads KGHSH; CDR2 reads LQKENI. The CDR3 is CASSPTGAGYEQYF. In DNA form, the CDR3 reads TGTGCCAGCTCACCTACCGGAGCGGGCTACGAGCAGTACTTC.

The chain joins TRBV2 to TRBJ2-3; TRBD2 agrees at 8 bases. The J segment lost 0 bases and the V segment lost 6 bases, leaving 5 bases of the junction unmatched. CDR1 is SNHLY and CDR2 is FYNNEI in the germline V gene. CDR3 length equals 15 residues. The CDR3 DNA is TGTGCCAGCAGGCCGGGACTAGTTAGCACAGATACGCAGTATTTT. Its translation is CASRPGLVSTDTQYF.

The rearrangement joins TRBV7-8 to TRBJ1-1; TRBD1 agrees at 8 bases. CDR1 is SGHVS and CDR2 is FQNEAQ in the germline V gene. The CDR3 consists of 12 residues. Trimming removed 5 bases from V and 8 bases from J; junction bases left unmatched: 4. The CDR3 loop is CASSPRTGEAFF. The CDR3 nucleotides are TGTGCCAGCAGCCCGCGGACAGGGGAAGCTTTCTTT.

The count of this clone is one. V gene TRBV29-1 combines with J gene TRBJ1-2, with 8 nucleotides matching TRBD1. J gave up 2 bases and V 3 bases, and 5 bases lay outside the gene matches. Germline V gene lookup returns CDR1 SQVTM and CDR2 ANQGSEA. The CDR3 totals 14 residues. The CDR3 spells CSVDPRDRNYGYTF. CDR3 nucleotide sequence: TGCAGCGTTGACCCCAGGGACAGGAACTATGGCTACACCTTC.

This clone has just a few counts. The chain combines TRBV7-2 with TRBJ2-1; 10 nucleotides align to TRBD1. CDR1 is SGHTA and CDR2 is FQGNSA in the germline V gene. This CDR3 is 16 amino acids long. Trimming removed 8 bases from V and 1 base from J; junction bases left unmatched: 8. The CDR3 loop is CASRNPGQGSYNEQFF. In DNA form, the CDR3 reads TGTGCCAGCCGAAACCCGGGACAGGGGTCCTACAATGAGCAGTTCTTC.

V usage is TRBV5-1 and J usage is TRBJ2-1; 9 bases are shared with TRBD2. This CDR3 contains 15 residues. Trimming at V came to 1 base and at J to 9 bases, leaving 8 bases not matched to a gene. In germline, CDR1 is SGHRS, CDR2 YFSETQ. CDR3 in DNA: TGCGCCAGCAGCTTGTCTAGCGGGGTCCCCAGTGAGCAGTTCTTC. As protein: CASSLSSGVPSEQFF. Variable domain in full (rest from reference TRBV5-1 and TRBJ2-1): KAGVTQTPRYLIKTRGQQVTLSCSPISGHRSVSWYQQTPGQGLQFLFEYFSETQRNKGNFPGRFSGRQFSNSRSEMNVSTLELGDSALYLCASSLSSGVPSEQFFGPGTRLTVL.

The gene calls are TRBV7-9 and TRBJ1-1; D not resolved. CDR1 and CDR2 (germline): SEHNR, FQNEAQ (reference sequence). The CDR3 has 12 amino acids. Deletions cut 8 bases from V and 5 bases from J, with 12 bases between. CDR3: CASGEGVTEAFF. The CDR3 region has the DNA TGTGCCAGCGGAGAAGGTGTGACTGAAGCTTTCTTT. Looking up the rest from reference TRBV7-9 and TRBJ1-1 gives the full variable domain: DTGVSQNPRHKITKRGQNVTFRCDPISEHNRLYWYRQTLGQGPEFLTYFQNEAQLEKSRLLSDRFSAERPKGSFSTLEIQRTEQGDSAMYLCASGEGVTEAFFGQGTRLTVV.

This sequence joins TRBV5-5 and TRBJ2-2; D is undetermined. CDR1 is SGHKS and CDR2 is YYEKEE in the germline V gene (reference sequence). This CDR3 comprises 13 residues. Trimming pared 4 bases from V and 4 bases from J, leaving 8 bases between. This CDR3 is CASSPHTTGELFF. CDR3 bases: TGTGCCAGCAGCCCACATACCACCGGGGAGCTGTTTTTT.